The TCR beta chain described here comes from a study of T cell responses to AZD1222 COVID-19 vaccine. Findings and caveats of the study: Of the AZD1222 recipients, only 5 to 7 were seropositive at baseline. Two doses of AZD1222 preceded a rise in Spike-specific TCR breadth and depth. Females made up more of the donors, who were largely white British, and clonal diversity may have come out too low.

The table came from immunoSEQ multiplex PCR; TCRdb's copy has only in-frame clones and leaves some out. The sample lists about 160,000 clones; 92% were seen once. Germline values: CDR1 SEHNR, CDR2 FQNEAQ (reference sequence). The CDR3 extends over 14 amino acids. The V gene lost 1 base and the J gene lost 2 bases, with 6 bases spanning the gap. Comment on this clone: Its target is unknown.

The TCR comes from an adult who received the AZD1222 COVID-19 vaccine. The chain joins TRBV7-9 to TRBJ1-3; the D gene is possibly TRBD1 (5 bases). The input for sequencing was peripheral blood, taken 28 days after the second AZD1222 dose. The CDR3 nucleotides read TGTGCCAGCAGCTTAGGGGGGACTGGAAACACCATATATTTT. Residues: CASSLGGTGNTIYF.